This T cell receptor beta chain was found in a study of CD4 T cells in relation to SARS-CoV-2 and coronaviruses. Overall study context: The restricting HLA molecule for shared crossreactive spike epitopes was mapped. Whole-study findings and limits: Monoreactive clones expanded significantly more to SARS-CoV-2 than crossreactive clones did. The cross-reactivity analysis covered only spike protein, not other viral proteins.

In the case of this clone: Its target is not known.

Trimming removed 5 bases from V and 12 bases from J; junction bases left unmatched: 6. Germline-derived CDR1 and CDR2 are MNHEY and SVGAGI. CDR3 length: 12 amino acids. The protocol was immunoSEQ multiplex PCR, while the TCRdb copy is restricted to in-frame clones and leaves out a portion. This table holds around 11,000 clones, approximately 87% found once. The TCR originated in an adult with COVID-19. The J gene is TRBJ2-1, the V gene TRBV6-5; 8 positions match TRBD2. Material: naive CD4+ T cells from PBMCs. Subset noted: naive CD4+ T cells isolated by negative enrichment. This chain's CDR3 is CASSTGGRVQFF. DNA of the CDR3: TGTGCCAGCAGTACGGGAGGGAGGGTGCAGTTCTTC.